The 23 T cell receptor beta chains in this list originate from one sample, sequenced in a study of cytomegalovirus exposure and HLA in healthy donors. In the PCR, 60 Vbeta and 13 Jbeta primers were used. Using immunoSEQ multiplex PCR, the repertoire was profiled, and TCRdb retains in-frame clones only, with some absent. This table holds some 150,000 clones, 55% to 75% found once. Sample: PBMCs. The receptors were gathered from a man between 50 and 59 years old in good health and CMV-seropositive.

CDR3 residues: CASSIRTGSGNTIYF. As DNA, the CDR3 is TGTGCCAGCAGCATAAGGACAGGCTCTGGAAACACCATATATTTT. V is TRBV5-5 and J is TRBJ1-3; 7 bases are shared with TRBD1. The CDR3 spans 15 residues. Trimming at V came to 4 bases and at J to 0 bases, leaving 4 bases not matched to a gene. The V gene's germline CDR1 is SGHKS and CDR2 YYEKEE (reference sequence).

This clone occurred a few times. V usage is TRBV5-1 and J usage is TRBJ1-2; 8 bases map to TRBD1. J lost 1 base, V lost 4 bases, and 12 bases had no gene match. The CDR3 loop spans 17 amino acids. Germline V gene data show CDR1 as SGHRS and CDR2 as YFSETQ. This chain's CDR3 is CASSPRPDRAGNYGYTF. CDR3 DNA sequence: TGCGCCAGCAGCCCGAGGCCGGACAGGGCGGGTAACTATGGCTACACCTTC.

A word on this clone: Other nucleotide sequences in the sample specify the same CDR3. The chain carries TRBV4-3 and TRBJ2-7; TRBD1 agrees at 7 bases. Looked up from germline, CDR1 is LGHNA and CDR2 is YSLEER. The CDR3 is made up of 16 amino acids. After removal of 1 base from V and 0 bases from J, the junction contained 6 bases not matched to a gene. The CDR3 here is CASSQVAGGSSYEQYF. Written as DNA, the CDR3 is TGCGCCAGCAGCCAAGTGGCAGGGGGTTCCTCCTACGAGCAGTACTTC.

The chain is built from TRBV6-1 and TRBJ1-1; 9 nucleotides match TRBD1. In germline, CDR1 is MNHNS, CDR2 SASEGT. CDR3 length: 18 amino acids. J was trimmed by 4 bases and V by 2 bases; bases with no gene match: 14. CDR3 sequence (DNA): TGTGCCAGCAGTGAATATATGGGGACAGGGCTCTGGGGCACTGAAGCTTTCTTT. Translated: CASSEYMGTGLWGTEAFF.

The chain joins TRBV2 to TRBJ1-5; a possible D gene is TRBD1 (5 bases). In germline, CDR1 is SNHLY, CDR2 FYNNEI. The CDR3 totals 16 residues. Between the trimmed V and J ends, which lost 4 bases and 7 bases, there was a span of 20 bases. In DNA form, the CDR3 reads TGTGCCAGCAGTGGCCAGCCGGGACTCGCGGGGCAGCCCCAGCATTTT. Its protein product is CASSGQPGLAGQPQHF.

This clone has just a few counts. The CDR3 region has the DNA TGTGCCATCAGTGAAGGGACTAGTGCAATCGAGCAGTTCTTC. The encoded protein is CAISEGTSAIEQFF. The chain couples TRBV10-3 to TRBJ2-1; 8 nucleotides agree with TRBD2. This CDR3 region has 14 residues. Germline V gene lookup returns CDR1 ENHRY and CDR2 SYGVKD. V was pared by 3 bases and J by 10 bases, with 8 bases of the junction left unmatched.

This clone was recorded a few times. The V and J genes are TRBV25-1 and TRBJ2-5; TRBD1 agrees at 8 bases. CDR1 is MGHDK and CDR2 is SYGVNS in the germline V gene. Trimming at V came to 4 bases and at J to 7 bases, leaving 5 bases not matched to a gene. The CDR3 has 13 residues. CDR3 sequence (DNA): TGTGCCAGCAGTGCGGACAGGGATGGGACCCAGTACTTC. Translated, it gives CASSADRDGTQYF.

The CDR3 nucleotides read TGTGCCAGCTCACCGGATAGCGGGAGGGCCAGAGACAATGAGCAGTTCTTC. Its protein product is CASSPDSGRARDNEQFF. The rearrangement links TRBV18 to TRBJ2-1; TRBD2 matches at 11 bases. CDR1 and CDR2 from the germline V gene are KGHSH and LQKENI. There are 17 residues in the CDR3. V shed 3 bases, J shed 5 bases, and the junction held 9 bases outside the gene matches.

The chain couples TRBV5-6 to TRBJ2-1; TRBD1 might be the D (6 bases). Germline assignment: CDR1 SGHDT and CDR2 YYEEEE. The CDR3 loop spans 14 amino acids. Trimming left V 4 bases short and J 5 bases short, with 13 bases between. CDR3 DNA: TGTGCCAGCAGCCCCTGGGCAGGGGACAATGAGCAGTTCTTC. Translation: CASSPWAGDNEQFF. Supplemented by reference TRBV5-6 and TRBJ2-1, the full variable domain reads DAGVTQSPTHLIKTRGQQVTLRCSPKSGHDTVSWYQQALGQGPQFIFQYYEEEERQRGNFPDRFSGHQFPNYSSELNVNALLLGDSALYLCASSPWAGDNEQFFGPGTRLTVL.

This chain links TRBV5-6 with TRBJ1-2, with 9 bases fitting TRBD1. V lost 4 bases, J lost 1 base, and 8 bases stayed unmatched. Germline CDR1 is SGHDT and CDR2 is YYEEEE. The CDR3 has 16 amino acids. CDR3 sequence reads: CASSGGGTGINYGYTF. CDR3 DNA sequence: TGTGCCAGCAGCGGGGGAGGGACAGGGATTAACTATGGCTACACCTTC. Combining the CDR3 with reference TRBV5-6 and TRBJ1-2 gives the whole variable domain DAGVTQSPTHLIKTRGQQVTLRCSPKSGHDTVSWYQQALGQGPQFIFQYYEEEERQRGNFPDRFSGHQFPNYSSELNVNALLLGDSALYLCASSGGGTGINYGYTFGSGTRLTVV.

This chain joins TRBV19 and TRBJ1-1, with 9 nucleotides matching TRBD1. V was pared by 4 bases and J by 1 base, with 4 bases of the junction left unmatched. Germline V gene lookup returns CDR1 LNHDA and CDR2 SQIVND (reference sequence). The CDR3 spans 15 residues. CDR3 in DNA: TGTGCCAGTAGTAGGGACAGGGCGGGGAACACTGAAGCTTTCTTT. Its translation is CASSRDRAGNTEAFF.

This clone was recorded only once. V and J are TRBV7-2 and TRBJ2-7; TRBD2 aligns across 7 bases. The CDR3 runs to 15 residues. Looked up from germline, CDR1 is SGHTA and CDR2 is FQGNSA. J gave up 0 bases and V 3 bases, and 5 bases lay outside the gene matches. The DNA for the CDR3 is TGTGCCAGCAGCTTCGAGCGGGGCCTCTCCTACGAGCAGTACTTC. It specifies CASSFERGLSYEQYF. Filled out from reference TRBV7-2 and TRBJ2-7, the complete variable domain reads GAGVSQSPSNKVTEKGKDVELRCDPISGHTALYWYRQSLGQGLEFLIYFQGNSAPDKSGLPSDRFSAERTGGSVSTLTIQRTQQEDSAVYLCASSFERGLSYEQYFGPGTRLTVT.

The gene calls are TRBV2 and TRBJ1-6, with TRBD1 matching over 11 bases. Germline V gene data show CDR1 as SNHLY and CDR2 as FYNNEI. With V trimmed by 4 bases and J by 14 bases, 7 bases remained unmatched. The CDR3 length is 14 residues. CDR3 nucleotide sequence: TGTGCCAGCAGTGTGGACAGGGGGCTTTTCACCCTCCACTTT. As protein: CASSVDRGLFTLHF.

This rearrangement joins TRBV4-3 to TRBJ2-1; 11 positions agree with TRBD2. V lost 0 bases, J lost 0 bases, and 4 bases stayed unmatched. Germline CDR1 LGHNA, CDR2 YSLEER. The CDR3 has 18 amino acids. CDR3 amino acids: CASSQDLAGGGSYNEQFF. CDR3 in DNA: TGCGCCAGCAGCCAAGACCTAGCGGGAGGTGGCTCCTACAATGAGCAGTTCTTC.

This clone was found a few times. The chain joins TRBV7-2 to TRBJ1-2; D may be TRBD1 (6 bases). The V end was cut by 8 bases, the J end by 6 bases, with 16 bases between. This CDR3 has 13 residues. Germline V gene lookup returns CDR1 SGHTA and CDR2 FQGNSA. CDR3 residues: CASEQGNLDGYTF. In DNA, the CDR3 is TGTGCCAGCGAACAGGGAAATCTGGATGGCTACACCTTC. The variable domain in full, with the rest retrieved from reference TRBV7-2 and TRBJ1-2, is GAGVSQSPSNKVTEKGKDVELRCDPISGHTALYWYRQSLGQGLEFLIYFQGNSAPDKSGLPSDRFSAERTGGSVSTLTIQRTQQEDSAVYLCASEQGNLDGYTFGSGTRLTVV.

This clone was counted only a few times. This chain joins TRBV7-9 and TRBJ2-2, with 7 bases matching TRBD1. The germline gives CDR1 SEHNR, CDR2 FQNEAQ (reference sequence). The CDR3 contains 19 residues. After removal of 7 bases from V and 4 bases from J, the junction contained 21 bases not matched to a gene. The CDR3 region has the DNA TGTGCCAGCACCGTTCCACGCCGCGCAGGGGGTTCGGGCACCGGGGAGCTGTTTTTT. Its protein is CASTVPRRAGGSGTGELFF.

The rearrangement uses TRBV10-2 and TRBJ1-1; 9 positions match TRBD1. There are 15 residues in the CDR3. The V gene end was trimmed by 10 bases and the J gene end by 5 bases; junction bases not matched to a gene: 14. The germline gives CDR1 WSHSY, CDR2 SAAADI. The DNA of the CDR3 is TGCGCCACCCTAACAGGGGGCACCCTGGGGACTGAAGCTTTCTTT. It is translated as CATLTGGTLGTEAFF.

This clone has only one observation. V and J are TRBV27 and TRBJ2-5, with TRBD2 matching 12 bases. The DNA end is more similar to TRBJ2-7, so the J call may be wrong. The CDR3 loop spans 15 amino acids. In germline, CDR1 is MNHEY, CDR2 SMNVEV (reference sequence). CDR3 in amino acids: CASSPRTSGIYEQYF. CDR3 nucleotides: TGTGCCAGCAGTCCCAGGACTAGCGGGATCTACGAGCAGTACTTC.

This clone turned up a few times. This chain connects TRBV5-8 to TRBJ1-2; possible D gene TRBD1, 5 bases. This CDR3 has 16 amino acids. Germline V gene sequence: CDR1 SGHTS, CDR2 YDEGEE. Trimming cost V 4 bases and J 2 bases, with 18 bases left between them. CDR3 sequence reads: CASSGGTGKTNYGYTF. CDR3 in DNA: TGTGCCAGCAGCGGCGGGACCGGGAAAACGAACTATGGCTACACCTTC.

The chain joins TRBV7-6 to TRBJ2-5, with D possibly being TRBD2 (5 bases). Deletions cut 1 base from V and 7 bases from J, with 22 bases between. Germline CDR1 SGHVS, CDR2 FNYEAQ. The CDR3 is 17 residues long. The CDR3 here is CASSLGPTRGDPGTQYF. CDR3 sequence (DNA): TGTGCCAGCAGCTTAGGCCCCACTAGAGGAGACCCCGGGACCCAGTACTTC.

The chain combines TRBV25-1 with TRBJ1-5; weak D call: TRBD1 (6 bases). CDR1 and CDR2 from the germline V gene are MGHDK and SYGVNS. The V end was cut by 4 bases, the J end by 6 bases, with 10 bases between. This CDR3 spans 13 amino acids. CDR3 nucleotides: TGTGCCAGCAGTGGAACAGGGAGTCAGCCCCAGCATTTT. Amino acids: CASSGTGSQPQHF. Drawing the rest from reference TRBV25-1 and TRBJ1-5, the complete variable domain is EADIYQTPRYLVIGTGKKITLECSQTMGHDKMYWYQQDPGMELHLIHYSYGVNSTEKGDLSSESTVSRIRTEHFPLTLESARPSHTSQYLCASSGTGSQPQHFGDGTRLSIL.

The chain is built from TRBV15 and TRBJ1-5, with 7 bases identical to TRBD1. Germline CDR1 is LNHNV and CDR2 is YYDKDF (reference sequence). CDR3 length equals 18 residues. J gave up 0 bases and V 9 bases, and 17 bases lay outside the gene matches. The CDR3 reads CATGKNLGTGDSNQPQHF. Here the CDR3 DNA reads TGTGCCACGGGGAAAAACTTGGGCACAGGGGATAGCAATCAGCCCCAGCATTTT.

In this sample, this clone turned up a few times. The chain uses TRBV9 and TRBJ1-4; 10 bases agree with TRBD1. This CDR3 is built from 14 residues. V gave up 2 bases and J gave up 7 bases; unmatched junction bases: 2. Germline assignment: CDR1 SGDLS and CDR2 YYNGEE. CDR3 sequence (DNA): TGTGCCAGCAGCGTGGGGACAGGGGCTGAAAAACTGTTTTTT. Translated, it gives CASSVGTGAEKLFF.